The 10 T cell receptor beta chains given below trace back to one sample, sequenced in a study of T cells in tuberculosis. The table came from immunoSEQ multiplex PCR; TCRdb's copy has only in-frame clones and leaves some out. The sample has about 59,000 clones; approximately 81% are singletons. After thawing and overnight rest, PBMC were stained with GMM-loaded CD1B tetramer, viability dye and anti-CD3 for sorting. The CD1B tetramers carried C32 glucose monomycolate purified from Rhodococcus equi. The sample consisted of CD1b-GMM tetramer-negative cells sorted from PBMCs. These TCRs come from an adult woman with latent tuberculosis.

This clone has only a few counts. This sequence joins TRBV11-2 and TRBJ2-6; 7 bases line up with TRBD1. This CDR3 comprises 18 residues. CDR1 and CDR2 from the germline V gene are SGHAT and FQNNGV. The V segment lost 3 bases and the J segment 0 bases; nucleotides outside the gene matches: 8. Written as DNA, the CDR3 is TGTGCCAGCAGCTTCTCGACAGGGCTGCCCTCTGGGGCCAACGTCCTGACTTTC. Its protein is CASSFSTGLPSGANVLTF.

This clone showed up just a few times. The chain links TRBV11-2 to TRBJ1-1; 7 positions match TRBD1. The germline V gene has CDR1 SGHAT and CDR2 FQNNGV. J gave up 7 bases and V 4 bases, and 9 bases lay outside the gene matches. The length of the CDR3 is 14 residues. The CDR3 nucleotides are TGTGCCAGCAGCTCCGGGACAGCCTATTTTGAAGCTTTCTTT. It encodes CASSSGTAYFEAFF.

The chain recombines TRBV21-1 with TRBJ1-2; the D call in the table, TRBD1, was not verified against the DNA. TRBV21-1 is an annotated pseudogene. The length of the CDR3 is 14 residues. The CDR3 DNA sequence: TGTGCCAGCAGCCTGACAGGGCTTGGGGGAGGCTACACCTTC. Its translation: CASSLTGLGGGYTF.

This clone was seen a single time. The chain combines TRBV11-2 with TRBJ2-7; 9 nucleotides match TRBD2. V shed 3 bases and J 3 bases; nucleotides not matched to a gene: 6. Per the germline V gene, CDR1 is SGHAT and CDR2 is FQNNGV. The CDR3 runs to 15 residues. CDR3: CASSFVAGASYEQYF. In DNA, the CDR3 is TGTGCCAGCAGCTTCGTAGCGGGAGCGAGCTACGAGCAGTACTTC.

The V gene is TRBV18, the J gene TRBJ1-5; 7 positions agree with TRBD1. CDR1 is KGHSH, CDR2 LQKENI, per germline. V was pared by 5 bases and J by 7 bases, with 8 bases of the junction left unmatched. This CDR3 is built from 14 residues. CDR3 DNA: TGTGCCAGCTCATCGCGGGACAGACCCCAGCCCCAGCATTTT. Translating gives CASSSRDRPQPQHF.

This clone was seen a handful of times. V and J are TRBV10-3 and TRBJ2-1, with TRBD2 identical over 11 bases. The CDR3 covers 17 residues. Unmatched junction bases numbered 12, after V lost 3 bases and J lost 8 bases. In germline, CDR1 is ENHRY, CDR2 SYGVKD. As DNA, the CDR3 is TGTGCCATCAGTGATCCGCGGGCTAGCGGGAGGAAGGATGAGCAGTTCTTC. Residues: CAISDPRASGRKDEQFF.

The chain employs TRBV5-6 and TRBJ2-1; the match to TRBD2 covers 7 bases. J lost 0 bases, V lost 0 bases, and 6 bases had no gene match. There are 17 residues in the CDR3. Germline loops: CDR1 SGHDT, CDR2 YYEEEE. CDR3 coding DNA: TGTGCCAGCAGCTTGGTACTAGCGTTGAGCTCCTACAATGAGCAGTTCTTC. This translates into CASSLVLALSSYNEQFF.

This clone was seen only once. The chain is built from TRBV9 and TRBJ1-6, with D uncertain. The CDR3 consists of 14 residues. V gave up 3 bases and J gave up 9 bases, with 13 bases separating them. Germline-derived CDR1 and CDR2 are SGDLS and YYNGEE. The CDR3 protein is CASSALNGISPLHF. The CDR3 bases are TGTGCCAGCAGCGCCCTAAACGGGATTTCACCCCTCCACTTT.

V usage is TRBV21-1 and J usage is TRBJ2-1; the table calls TRBD2, which could not be checked here. TRBV21-1 is assigned pseudogene status. This CDR3 region has 12 residues. The CDR3 reads CASSKRDNEQFF. CDR3 sequence (DNA): TGTGCCAGCAGCAAACGGGACAATGAGCAGTTCTTC.

J is TRBJ2-1 and V is TRBV4-1, with TRBD2 matching 8 bases. The CDR3 is 17 amino acids. Trimming took 0 bases from V and 2 from J; bases not matched to a gene: 6. Germline V gene sequence: CDR1 MGHRA, CDR2 YSYEKL. CDR3: CASSQDSAGGPYNEQFF. As DNA, the CDR3 is TGCGCCAGCAGCCAAGATTCGGCGGGGGGCCCCTACAATGAGCAGTTCTTC.